This entry features one TCR beta chain sequence. Its cognate antigen is unknown. The repertoire was sequenced with immunoSEQ multiplex PCR; TCRdb's copy has only in-frame clones and lacks some. The data contain about 150,000 clones, less than 95% of them singletons. The sample comes from a study of T cell responses to AZD1222 COVID-19 vaccine. Study-wide findings and caveats: Reports indicate that nearly half of spike-specific TCRs are directed at unmutated variant regions. It was only after the peak T cell response that any repertoires were sampled.

Germline V gives CDR1 SGDLS, CDR2 YYNGEE. V was shortened by 0 bases and J by 4 bases, with 13 bases between the two germline ends. This CDR3 comprises 15 residues. The rearrangement joins TRBV9 to TRBJ1-2; no reliable D call. Here the sequenced sample was peripheral blood, taken on day 0 of AZD1222 vaccination. This TCR derives from an adult in good health. The CDR3 spells CASSVATVISYGYTF. The CDR3 DNA reads as TGTGCCAGCAGCGTAGCTACTGTTATCTCCTATGGCTACACCTTC. Complete variable domain (other parts from reference TRBV9 and TRBJ1-2): DSGVTQTPKHLITATGQRVTLRCSPRSGDLSVYWYQQSLDQGLQFLIQYYNGEERAKGNILERFSAQQFPDLHSELNLSSLELGDSALYFCASSVATVISYGYTFGSGTRLTVV.